These 24 T cell receptor beta chains were all obtained from the same sample, sequenced in a study of shared clonotypes between healthy human individuals. Some clones are missing from TCRdb's copy, which holds only in-frame ones; the method was immunoSEQ multiplex PCR. The sample contains about 2.4 million clones, around nine tenths of which appear only once. Sequenced material: naive CD4+ T cells sorted from blood. The subset was: CD45RA+ positively selected. The receptors come from a man aged 18-30 years in good health.

The rearrangement uses TRBV6-1 and TRBJ2-3; D is unresolved. The CDR3 has 13 residues. V was clipped by 7 bases and J by 8 bases, with 16 bases between them. The germline V gene has CDR1 MNHNS and CDR2 SASEGT. The CDR3: CASTSSLGPTQYF. Written as DNA, the CDR3 is TGTGCCAGCACCTCCTCCCTTGGCCCTACGCAGTATTTT.

This clone was seen only once. The sample has other DNA sequences that encode this CDR3 too. The gene calls are TRBV7-9 and TRBJ1-2, with D possibly matching TRBD1 (5 bases). Germline V gene data show CDR1 as SEHNR and CDR2 as FQNEAQ (reference sequence). V was shortened by 1 base and J by 5 bases, with 11 bases between the two germline ends. CDR3 length: 14 residues. The CDR3: CASSLGGGGYGYTF. CDR3 coding DNA: TGTGCCAGCAGCTTAGGGGGCGGCGGTTATGGCTACACCTTC.

The chain recombines TRBV5-6 with TRBJ1-2, with a weak D call TRBD1 (5 bases). The CDR3 is 14 amino acids. Between the trimmed V and J ends, which lost 0 bases and 4 bases, there was a span of 10 bases. Looked up from germline, CDR1 is SGHDT and CDR2 is YYEEEE. CDR3 DNA: TGTGCCAGCAGCTTGGGGCGGGGCGGCTATGGCTACACCTTC. Protein: CASSLGRGGYGYTF.

The genes are TRBV4-1 and TRBJ1-1; D gene unclear. V was shortened by 2 bases and J by 8 bases, with 6 bases between the two germline ends. Germline loops: CDR1 MGHRA, CDR2 YSYEKL. CDR3 length: 11 amino acids. The CDR3 is CASSQSKEAFF. In nucleotides, the CDR3 is TGCGCCAGCAGCCAATCGAAAGAAGCTTTCTTT.

The chain links TRBV10-3 to TRBJ2-5, with D possibly TRBD1 on 6 matching bases. CDR3 length: 13 amino acids. V gave up 5 bases and J gave up 3 bases, with 10 bases separating them. CDR1 and CDR2 (germline): ENHRY, SYGVKD. As DNA, the CDR3 is TGTGCCATCAGTTGGACAGCCGAAGAGACCCAGTACTTC. Translated, it gives CAISWTAEETQYF.

The CDR3 sequence is CASSLGAENEKLFF. CDR3 DNA: TGTGCCAGCAGCTTAGGGGCAGAAAACGAAAAACTGTTTTTT. The chain carries TRBV7-9 and TRBJ1-4; unclear D gene. Trimming took 1 base from V and 8 from J, leaving 11 bases between them. The CDR3 has 14 amino acids. The germline CDR1 and CDR2 sequences are SEHNR and FQNEAQ (reference sequence).

On this clone: Other DNA variants within this sample encode the same CDR3. The genes are TRBV30 and TRBJ2-5; no reliable D call. The V end lost 7 bases, the J end lost 2 bases, and 8 bases lay between the germline ends. The CDR3 loop spans 11 amino acids. The germline gives CDR1 GTSNPN, CDR2 SVGIG (reference sequence). The CDR3 protein is CAYRQQETQYF. The CDR3 DNA reads as TGTGCCTACCGGCAACAAGAGACCCAGTACTTC.

The chain joins TRBV5-1 to TRBJ2-4; perhaps TRBD2 as D (7 bases). V lost 0 bases, J lost 1 base, and 26 bases lay in between. The CDR3 totals 21 residues. CDR1 is SGHRS and CDR2 is YFSETQ in the germline V gene. The CDR3 is CASSLVEISGGGPRAKNIQYF. Here the CDR3 DNA reads TGCGCCAGCAGCTTGGTAGAGATCTCTGGCGGGGGCCCCCGGGCCAAAAACATTCAGTACTTC.

Comments on this clone: The junction departs from the called germline gene at one end, perhaps through a read error. The CDR3 DNA follows: TGTGCTAGCAGCAGGAGGGGGCGCGGAGATACGCAGTATTTT. It codes for CASSRRGRGDTQYF. This chain uses TRBV7-7 with TRBJ2-3, with a tentative D call TRBD1 (7 bases). CDR3 length: 14 residues. Germline values: CDR1 SSHAT, CDR2 FNYEAQ (reference sequence).

As for this clone: The same CDR3 arises from other DNA sequences in this sample as well. V is TRBV7-3 and J is TRBJ1-6; the D is unclear. Germline CDR1 is SGHTA and CDR2 is FQGTGA. This CDR3 spans 13 amino acids. V was clipped by 2 bases and J by 7 bases, with 6 bases between them. This CDR3 reads CASSLGGNSPLHF. In DNA form, the CDR3 reads TGTGCCAGCAGCTTAGGTGGGAATTCACCCCTCCACTTT.

The chain couples TRBV6-6 to TRBJ2-3; 10 nucleotides align to TRBD2. The trim removed 2 bases at V and 3 bases at J, leaving 2 bases unmatched. The CDR3 is 15 residues long. Per the germline V gene, CDR1 is MNHNY and CDR2 is SVGAGI (reference sequence). DNA for the CDR3: TGTGCCAGCAGTTACCTGACTAGCGGGACAGATACGCAGTATTTT. Residues: CASSYLTSGTDTQYF.

This chain uses TRBV6-1 with TRBJ1-5; D perhaps matches TRBD1 (5 bases). V dropped 0 bases and J dropped 4 bases, with 13 bases sitting between them. Germline CDR1 MNHNS, CDR2 SASEGT. The CDR3 is made up of 16 amino acids. The CDR3 here is CASSEALGAGNQPQHF. In nucleotides, the CDR3 is TGTGCCAGCAGTGAAGCCCTCGGAGCAGGGAATCAGCCCCAGCATTTT.

A remark on this clone: Other DNA sequences from this sample encode an identical CDR3 as well. J is TRBJ2-7 and V is TRBV7-2, with 12 nucleotides matching TRBD2. CDR1 is SGHTA and CDR2 is FQGNSA in the germline V gene. The CDR3 covers 14 residues. Trimming at V came to 5 bases and at J to 4 bases, leaving 3 bases not matched to a gene. The CDR3 sequence is CASSPTSGRYEQYF. CDR3 DNA sequence: TGTGCCAGCAGCCCGACTAGCGGGAGATACGAGCAGTACTTC. The complete variable domain, with remaining parts taken from reference TRBV7-2 and TRBJ2-7, reads GAGVSQSPSNKVTEKGKDVELRCDPISGHTALYWYRQSLGQGLEFLIYFQGNSAPDKSGLPSDRFSAERTGGSVSTLTIQRTQQEDSAVYLCASSPTSGRYEQYFGPGTRLTVT.

The V call is TRBV6-5, the J call TRBJ2-7; 7 bases are a match to TRBD1. Germline V gene data show CDR1 as MNHEY and CDR2 as SVGAGI. With V trimmed by 1 base and J by 3 bases, 9 bases remained unmatched. This CDR3 has 16 amino acids. Here the CDR3 reads CASSYFPGTVNYEQYF. The CDR3 DNA follows: TGTGCCAGCAGTTACTTTCCCGGGACAGTGAACTACGAGCAGTACTTC.

This rearrangement joins TRBV6-5 to TRBJ1-2, with TRBD1 matching over 7 bases. The CDR3 is 15 residues long. From germline, CDR1 is MNHEY and CDR2 SVGAGI. V trimming: 4 bases; J trimming: 4 bases; junction bases outside the gene matches: 9. DNA of the CDR3: TGTGCCAGCAGTTCAAACAGGGGTGGAATCTATGGCTACACCTTC. It specifies CASSSNRGGIYGYTF.

A note on this clone: The identical CDR3 is also encoded by other nucleotide sequences in the sample. The chain links TRBV30 to TRBJ2-5; 10 bases align to TRBD2. The length of the CDR3 is 14 residues. The J segment lost 5 bases and the V segment lost 1 base, leaving 4 bases of the junction unmatched. Germline CDR1 is GTSNPN and CDR2 is SVGIG (reference sequence). For the CDR3, the DNA is TGTGCCTGGAGTGCAGGACTAGCGGCTGAGACCCAGTACTTC. It yields the protein CAWSAGLAAETQYF.

The rearrangement uses TRBV7-9 and TRBJ2-7; D perhaps matches TRBD1 (5 bases). Germline V CDR1 and CDR2: SEHNR, FQNEAQ (reference sequence). This CDR3 spans 14 amino acids. V lost 6 bases to trimming and J lost 3 bases, with 15 bases between them. CDR3 residues: CASSQDTGSYEQYF. CDR3 DNA sequence: TGTGCCAGCAGTCAGGACACGGGTAGCTACGAGCAGTACTTC.

V and J are TRBV5-6 and TRBJ2-7, with a tentative D call TRBD1 (7 bases). CDR1 and CDR2 (germline): SGHDT, YYEEEE. Trimming left V 4 bases short and J 2 bases short, with 16 bases between. The CDR3 length is 15 residues. In DNA form, the CDR3 reads TGTGCCAGCAGCCGGGCAGGGGGGAAAGCCTACGAGCAGTACTTC. This gives the protein CASSRAGGKAYEQYF.

The CDR3 here is CASSFSSGGYEQYF. The CDR3 nucleotides are TGTGCCAGCAGCTTCTCTAGCGGGGGTTACGAGCAGTACTTC. The rearrangement joins TRBV7-9 to TRBJ2-7; 10 positions agree with TRBD2. This CDR3 comprises 14 residues. Trimming took 3 bases from V and 4 from J; bases not matched to a gene: 3. Germline CDR1 reads SEHNR; CDR2 reads FQNEAQ (reference sequence).

With respect to this clone: Other DNA sequences in the same sample also yield this CDR3. V gene TRBV6-5 combines with J gene TRBJ2-7, with D perhaps matching TRBD2 (5 bases). Germline V gives CDR1 MNHEY, CDR2 SVGAGI. Trimming took 5 bases from V and 3 from J, leaving 8 bases between them. The CDR3 has 12 residues. CDR3 sequence (DNA): TGTGCCAGCAGTCGGGCGGGCTACGAGCAGTACTTC. Residues: CASSRAGYEQYF.

The V and J genes are TRBV7-2 and TRBJ2-2; no firm D call. The germline CDR1 and CDR2 sequences are SGHTA and FQGNSA. The V end lost 4 bases, the J end lost 5 bases, and 11 bases lay between the germline ends. The CDR3 loop spans 14 amino acids. The CDR3 bases are TGTGCCAGCAGCTCCCTCGCGACTACCGGGGAGCTGTTTTTT. Protein sequence: CASSSLATTGELFF.

The chain recombines TRBV7-6 with TRBJ2-1; 8 nucleotides line up with TRBD2. The CDR3 consists of 16 residues. Germline values: CDR1 SGHVS, CDR2 FNYEAQ. V shed 0 bases and J 7 bases; nucleotides not matched to a gene: 8. The CDR3 region has the DNA TGTGCCAGCAGCTTAGCATCTCGGGGGGGCCGTAATGAGCAGTTCTTC. This translates into CASSLASRGGRNEQFF.

The chain couples TRBV4-2 to TRBJ1-4; 11 positions match TRBD1. Germline loops: CDR1 LGHNA, CDR2 YNFKEQ. V dropped 0 bases and J dropped 0; count of bases not matched to a gene: 9. This CDR3 contains 20 residues. The CDR3 DNA sequence: TGTGCCAGCAGCCAAGAGGGCCCCGGGACAGGGGGGGCAACTAATGAAAAACTGTTTTTT. Protein product: CASSQEGPGTGGATNEKLFF.

The chain carries TRBV18 and TRBJ2-1; TRBD2 matches 7 bases. This CDR3 contains 13 residues. CDR1 and CDR2 (germline): KGHSH, LQKENI. V dropped 4 bases and J dropped 8; count of bases not matched to a gene: 5. The CDR3 sequence is CASSRREIHEQFF. The CDR3 DNA reads as TGTGCCAGCTCACGGCGGGAGATCCATGAGCAGTTCTTC.